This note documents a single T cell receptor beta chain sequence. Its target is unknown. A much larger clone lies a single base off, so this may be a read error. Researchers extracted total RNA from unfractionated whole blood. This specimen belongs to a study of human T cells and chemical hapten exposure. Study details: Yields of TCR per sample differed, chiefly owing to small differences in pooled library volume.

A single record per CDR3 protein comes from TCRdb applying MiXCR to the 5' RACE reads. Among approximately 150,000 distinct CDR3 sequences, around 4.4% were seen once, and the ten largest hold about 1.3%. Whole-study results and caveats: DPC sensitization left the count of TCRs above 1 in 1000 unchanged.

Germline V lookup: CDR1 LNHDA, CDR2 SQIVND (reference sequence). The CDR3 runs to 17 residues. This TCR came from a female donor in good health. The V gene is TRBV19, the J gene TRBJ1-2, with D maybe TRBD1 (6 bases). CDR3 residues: CASSIRNRVLDDYGYSF. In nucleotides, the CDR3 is TGTGCCAGTAGTATCCGAAACAGGGTTTTGGATGACTATGGCTACAGCTTC.